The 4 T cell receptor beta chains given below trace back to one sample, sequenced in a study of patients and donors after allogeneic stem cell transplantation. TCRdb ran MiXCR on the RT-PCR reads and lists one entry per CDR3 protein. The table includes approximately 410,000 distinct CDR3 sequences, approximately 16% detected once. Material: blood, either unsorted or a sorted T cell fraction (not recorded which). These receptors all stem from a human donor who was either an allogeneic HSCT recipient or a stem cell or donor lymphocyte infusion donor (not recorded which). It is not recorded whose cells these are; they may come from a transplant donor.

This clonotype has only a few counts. The CDR3 DNA reads TGTGCCAGCAGCTTAGACGCGGGATTAAACCGGATTACGCAGTATTTT. Its translation is CASSLDAGLNRITQYF. V and J are TRBV11-2 and TRBJ2-3; tentative D call: TRBD2 (6 bases). The CDR3 consists of 16 residues. The ends were cut back, 0 bases at V and 8 bases at J, with 18 bases in the middle. The germline gives CDR1 SGHAT, CDR2 FQNNGV.

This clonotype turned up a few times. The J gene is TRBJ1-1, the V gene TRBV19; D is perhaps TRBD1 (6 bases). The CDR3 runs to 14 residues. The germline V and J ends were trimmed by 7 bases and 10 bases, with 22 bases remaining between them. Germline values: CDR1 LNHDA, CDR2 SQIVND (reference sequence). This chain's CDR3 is CASTLSGDANGAFF. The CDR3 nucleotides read TGTGCCAGTACTCTCTCAGGGGACGCAAATGGAGCTTTCTTT.

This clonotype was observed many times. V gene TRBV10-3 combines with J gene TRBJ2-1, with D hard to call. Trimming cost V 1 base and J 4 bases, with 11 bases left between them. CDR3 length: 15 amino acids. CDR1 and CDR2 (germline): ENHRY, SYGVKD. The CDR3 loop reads CAISELRQGYNEQFF. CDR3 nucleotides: TGTGCCATCAGTGAGTTGAGGCAAGGTTACAATGAGCAGTTCTTC.

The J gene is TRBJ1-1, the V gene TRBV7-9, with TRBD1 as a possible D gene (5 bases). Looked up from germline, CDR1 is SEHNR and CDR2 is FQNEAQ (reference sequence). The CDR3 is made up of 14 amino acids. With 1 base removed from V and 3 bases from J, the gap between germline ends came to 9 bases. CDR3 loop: CASSLGVGDTEAFF. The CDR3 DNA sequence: TGTGCCAGCAGCTTAGGTGTGGGGGACACTGAAGCTTTCTTT.